A selection of T cell receptor beta chains follows, all from one sample in a study of cytomegalovirus exposure and HLA in healthy donors. Measured with immunoSEQ multiplex PCR; TCRdb has only the in-frame clones, and not every one. The sample has 150,000 to 200,000 clones, 73% seen once. The sequenced sample consisted of PBMCs. The receptors stem from a woman between 18 and 30 years old in good health and CMV-seropositive. CDR3s include the opening cysteine and the closing phenylalanine or tryptophan. The D gene is left open where the match is weak. Size tells how often a clone was seen (once, few, many) or the class of an expanded clone, and some rows leave it out.

V gene: TRBV7-9
J gene: TRBJ2-6
clone size: -
D gene: -
CDR3 DNA: TGTGCCAGCCAGGGACTGGCTCCCTCTGGGGCCAACGTCCTGACTTTC
CDR3 protein: CASQGLAPSGANVLTF

V gene: TRBV9
J gene: TRBJ2-7
clone size: once
D gene: -
CDR3 DNA: TGTGCCAGCAGCTCAGGGGCATCCTACGAGCAGTACTTC
CDR3 protein: CASSSGASYEQYF

V gene: TRBV25-1
J gene: TRBJ2-7
clone size: -
D gene: TRBD1
CDR3 DNA: TGTGCCAGCAGTGGGGCCCCCACAGGGGGCGAGCAGTACTTC
CDR3 protein: CASSGAPTGGEQYF

V gene: TRBV19
J gene: TRBJ2-1
clone size: once
D gene: -
CDR3 DNA: TGTGCCAGTAGTTGGCAGGGGGGCAATGAGCAGTTCTTC
CDR3 protein: CASSWQGGNEQFF

V gene: TRBV21-1
J gene: TRBJ2-7
clone size: few
D gene: -
CDR3 DNA: TGTGCCAGCAGCAAAGCCCAGGATTCGCTTACCTACGAGCAGTACTTC
CDR3 protein: CASSKAQDSLTYEQYF

V gene: TRBV9
J gene: TRBJ1-1
clone size: -
D gene: -
CDR3 DNA: TGTGCCAGCAGCGTAGGCAGTTTTCACCCGGGGGAAGCTTTCTTT
CDR3 protein: CASSVGSFHPGEAFF

V gene: TRBV11-2
J gene: TRBJ2-1
clone size: -
D gene: -
CDR3 DNA: TGTGCCAGCAGCCGCGCGGGGAGCTCCTACAATGAGCAGTTCTTC
CDR3 protein: CASSRAGSSYNEQFF

V gene: TRBV25-1
J gene: TRBJ2-3
clone size: few
D gene: TRBD2
CDR3 DNA: TGTGCCAGCAGTAGGAGACTAGCGGGGGGGCAGTCAGATACGCAGTATTTT
CDR3 protein: CASSRRLAGGQSDTQYF

V gene: TRBV5-1
J gene: TRBJ1-1
clone size: -
D gene: -
CDR3 DNA: TGCGCCAGCAATGGCGGTCCCCGGAACACTGAAGCTTTCTTT
CDR3 protein: CASNGGPRNTEAFF

V gene: TRBV19
J gene: TRBJ2-7
clone size: -
D gene: TRBD1
CDR3 DNA: TGTGCCAGTAGAGAAACCGGGACAGGGGTCGAGCAGTACTTC
CDR3 protein: CASRETGTGVEQYF

V gene: TRBV28
J gene: TRBJ1-2
clone size: -
D gene: -
CDR3 DNA: TGTGCCAGCGACGAAACTATCGGACAGATCGTGAGCTACACCTTC
CDR3 protein: CASDETIGQIVSYTF

V gene: TRBV10-3
J gene: TRBJ2-4
clone size: -
D gene: -
CDR3 DNA: TGTGCCATCAGTAGCATGAAGGAGATTCAGTACTTC
CDR3 protein: CAISSMKEIQYF

V gene: TRBV25-1
J gene: TRBJ2-1
clone size: -
D gene: TRBD2
CDR3 DNA: TGTGCCAGTCAGCGCGCGGGGGGGCCCAGTAATGAGCAGTTCTTC
CDR3 protein: CASQRAGGPSNEQFF

V gene: TRBV5-1
J gene: TRBJ2-3
clone size: -
D gene: TRBD1
CDR3 DNA: TGCGCCAGCAGCTTGGGGGGGACAGGGGGCGCAGATACGCAGTATTTT
CDR3 protein: CASSLGGTGGADTQYF

V gene: TRBV11-1
J gene: TRBJ2-7
clone size: -
D gene: TRBD2
CDR3 DNA: TGTGCCAGCAGCCACGATAGCGGGGGGGCCCACGAGCAGTACTTC
CDR3 protein: CASSHDSGGAHEQYF

V gene: TRBV7-7
J gene: TRBJ2-5
clone size: -
D gene: -
CDR3 DNA: TGTGCTAGCAGCTTAGACGGGGGACACCAAGAGACCCAGTACTTC
CDR3 protein: CASSLDGGHQETQYF

V gene: TRBV5-1
J gene: TRBJ2-5
clone size: few
D gene: TRBD1
CDR3 DNA: TGCGCCAGCCAACAGGGGATAGGGGAGACCCAGTACTTC
CDR3 protein: CASQQGIGETQYF

V gene: TRBV27
J gene: TRBJ2-2
clone size: -
D gene: -
CDR3 DNA: TGTGCCAGCAGTCCCCGCCTGAGCACCGGGGGGCTGTTTTTT
CDR3 protein: CASSPRLSTGGLFF

V gene: TRBV7-6
J gene: TRBJ1-2
clone size: few
D gene: TRBD1
CDR3 DNA: TGTGCCAGCAGCTTACGGGACAGCTTGACTAACTATGGCTACACCTTC
CDR3 protein: CASSLRDSLTNYGYTF

V gene: TRBV21-1
J gene: TRBJ1-5
clone size: -
D gene: -
CDR3 DNA: TGTGCCAGCAGCAGATACAGGGGTTCGGGCAATCAGCCCCAGCATTTT
CDR3 protein: CASSRYRGSGNQPQHF

V gene: TRBV7-8
J gene: TRBJ2-7
clone size: few
D gene: TRBD2
CDR3 DNA: TGTGCCAGCAGCACCGGGACTAGCGGGGGTTTCTACGAGCAGTACTTC
CDR3 protein: CASSTGTSGGFYEQYF

V gene: TRBV18
J gene: TRBJ1-2
clone size: -
D gene: -
CDR3 DNA: TGTGCCAGCTCACCACGGGCGGGTCGGGATGGCTACACCTTC
CDR3 protein: CASSPRAGRDGYTF

V gene: TRBV25-1
J gene: TRBJ1-1
clone size: -
D gene: -
CDR3 DNA: TGTGCCAGCAGTGTCACCAGGGAAAACACTGAAGCTTTCTTT
CDR3 protein: CASSVTRENTEAFF

V gene: TRBV9
J gene: TRBJ2-6
clone size: -
D gene: TRBD2
CDR3 DNA: TGTGCCAGCAGGGGCGGGAGCTCTGGGGCCAACGTCCTGACTTTC
CDR3 protein: CASRGGSSGANVLTF

V gene: TRBV19
J gene: TRBJ2-1
clone size: -
D gene: -
CDR3 DNA: TGTGCCAGTAGTATAGATAGTGAGACTTTTTCCTACAATGAGCAGTTCTTC
CDR3 protein: CASSIDSETFSYNEQFF

V gene: TRBV2
J gene: TRBJ2-1
clone size: -
D gene: TRBD2
CDR3 DNA: TGTGCCAGCACCCCCGGGGGGGGTGAGCAGTTCTTC
CDR3 protein: CASTPGGGEQFF

V gene: TRBV25-1
J gene: TRBJ1-2
clone size: -
D gene: -
CDR3 DNA: TGTGCCAGCAACTCCGGGGACTATGGCTACACCTTC
CDR3 protein: CASNSGDYGYTF

V gene: TRBV9
J gene: TRBJ1-2
clone size: -
D gene: -
CDR3 DNA: TGTGCCAGCAGCCCCCCCCGCGGCAATGGCTACACCTTC
CDR3 protein: CASSPPRGNGYTF

V gene: TRBV6-4
J gene: TRBJ1-2
clone size: few
D gene: -
CDR3 DNA: TGTGCCAGCAGTGACGAGGGCAACTATGGCTACACCTTC
CDR3 protein: CASSDEGNYGYTF

V gene: TRBV27
J gene: TRBJ2-2
clone size: -
D gene: -
CDR3 DNA: TGTGCCAGCAGTTTAATGGGCAGGGGGAACACCGGGGAGCTGTTTTTT
CDR3 protein: CASSLMGRGNTGELFF

V gene: TRBV28
J gene: TRBJ1-5
clone size: -
D gene: -
CDR3 DNA: TGTGCCAGCAGTCCCTTGGGGGGATTAAGCAATCAGCCCCAGCATTTT
CDR3 protein: CASSPLGGLSNQPQHF

V gene: TRBV4-2
J gene: TRBJ1-2
clone size: -
D gene: -
CDR3 DNA: TGTGCCAGCAGCCAAGGGATGGGCCAGGGTACCACTAACTATGGCTACACCTTC
CDR3 protein: CASSQGMGQGTTNYGYTF

V gene: TRBV15
J gene: TRBJ1-2
clone size: -
D gene: -
CDR3 DNA: TGTGCCACCAGCAGAGTTACAACAGGGAAAGAGGCCTATGGCTACACCTTC
CDR3 protein: CATSRVTTGKEAYGYTF

V gene: TRBV5-1
J gene: TRBJ2-7
clone size: -
D gene: TRBD2
CDR3 DNA: TGCGCCAGCAGCCCAAACCCTAGCGGACCCTACGAGCAGTACTTC
CDR3 protein: CASSPNPSGPYEQYF

V gene: TRBV7-3
J gene: TRBJ2-3
clone size: few
D gene: -
CDR3 DNA: TGTGCCAGCAGCTTAGGTCACCGGGGGTTGACAGATACGCAGTATTTT
CDR3 protein: CASSLGHRGLTDTQYF

V gene: TRBV5-6
J gene: TRBJ1-2
clone size: few
D gene: -
CDR3 DNA: TGTGCCAGCAGATTGAACGCGCTATCCGGGGTTGGCTACACCTTC
CDR3 protein: CASRLNALSGVGYTF

V gene: TRBV6-5
J gene: TRBJ2-3
clone size: -
D gene: -
CDR3 DNA: TGTGCCAGCAGGGTCCCCGGGGGCACAGATACGCAGTATTTT
CDR3 protein: CASRVPGGTDTQYF

V gene: TRBV5-4
J gene: TRBJ2-3
clone size: -
D gene: -
CDR3 DNA: TGTGCCAGCAGCCCGGGTGGTGTGACCACAGATACGCAGTATTTT
CDR3 protein: CASSPGGVTTDTQYF

V gene: TRBV5-1
J gene: TRBJ2-3
clone size: -
D gene: -
CDR3 DNA: TGCGCCAGCAGCTTGGCCCGGGACATAAGCACAGATACGCAGTATTTT
CDR3 protein: CASSLARDISTDTQYF